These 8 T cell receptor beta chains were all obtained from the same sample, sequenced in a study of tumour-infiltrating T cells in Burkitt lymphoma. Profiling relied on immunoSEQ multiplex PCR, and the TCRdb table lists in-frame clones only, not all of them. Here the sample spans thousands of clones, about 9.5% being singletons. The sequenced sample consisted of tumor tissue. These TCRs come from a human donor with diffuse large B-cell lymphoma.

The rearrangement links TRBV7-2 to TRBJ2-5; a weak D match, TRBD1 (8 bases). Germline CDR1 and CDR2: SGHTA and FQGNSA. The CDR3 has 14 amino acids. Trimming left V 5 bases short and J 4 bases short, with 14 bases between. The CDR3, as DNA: TGTGCCAGCAGCGAAAACAGGGGGGGAGAGACCCAGTACTTC. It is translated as CASSENRGGETQYF.

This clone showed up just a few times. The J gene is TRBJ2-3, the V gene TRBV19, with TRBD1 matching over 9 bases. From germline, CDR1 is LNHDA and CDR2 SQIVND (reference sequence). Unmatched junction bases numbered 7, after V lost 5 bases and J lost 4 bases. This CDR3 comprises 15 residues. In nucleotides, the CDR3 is TGTGCCAGTAGTGTCGGACAGGGGATGTCAGATACGCAGTATTTT. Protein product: CASSVGQGMSDTQYF.

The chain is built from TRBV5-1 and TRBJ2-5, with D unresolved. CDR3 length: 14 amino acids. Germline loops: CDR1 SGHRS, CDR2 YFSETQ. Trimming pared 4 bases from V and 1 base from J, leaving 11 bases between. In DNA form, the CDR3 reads TGCGCCAGCAGCGGAACCTCGCTCCAAGAGACCCAGTACTTC. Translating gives CASSGTSLQETQYF.

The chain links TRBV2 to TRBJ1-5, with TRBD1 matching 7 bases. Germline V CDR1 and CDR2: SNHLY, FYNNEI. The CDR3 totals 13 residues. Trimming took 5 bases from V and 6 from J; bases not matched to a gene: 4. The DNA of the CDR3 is TGTGCCAGCAGTCAGGGGGAGGGTCAGCCCCAGCATTTT. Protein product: CASSQGEGQPQHF.

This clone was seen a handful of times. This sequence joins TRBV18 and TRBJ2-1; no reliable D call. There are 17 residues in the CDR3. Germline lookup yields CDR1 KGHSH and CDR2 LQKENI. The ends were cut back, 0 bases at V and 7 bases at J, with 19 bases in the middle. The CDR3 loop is CASSPPHPWQRYNEQFF. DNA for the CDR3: TGTGCCAGCTCACCACCGCACCCCTGGCAAAGGTATAATGAGCAGTTCTTC.

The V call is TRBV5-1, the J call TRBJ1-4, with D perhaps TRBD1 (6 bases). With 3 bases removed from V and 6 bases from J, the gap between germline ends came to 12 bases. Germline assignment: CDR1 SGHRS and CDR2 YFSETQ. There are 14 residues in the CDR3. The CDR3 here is CASSWDEGDEKLFF. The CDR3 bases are TGCGCCAGCAGCTGGGACGAGGGGGATGAAAAACTGTTTTTT.

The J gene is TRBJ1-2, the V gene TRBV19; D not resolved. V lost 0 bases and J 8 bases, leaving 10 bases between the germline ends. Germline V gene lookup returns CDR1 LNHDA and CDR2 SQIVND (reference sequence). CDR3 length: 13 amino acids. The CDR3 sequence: CASSIEEGSGYTF. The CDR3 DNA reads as TGTGCCAGTAGTATAGAAGAGGGTAGCGGCTACACCTTC.

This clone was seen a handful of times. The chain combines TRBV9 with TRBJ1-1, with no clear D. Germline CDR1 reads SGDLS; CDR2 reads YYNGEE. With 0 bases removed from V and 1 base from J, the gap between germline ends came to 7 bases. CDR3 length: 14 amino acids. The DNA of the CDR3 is TGTGCCAGCAGCGTAGAACAGTGGAACACTGAAGCTTTCTTT. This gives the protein CASSVEQWNTEAFF.